The 19 T cell receptor beta chains given below trace back to one sample, sequenced in a study of T cell responses to AZD1222 COVID-19 vaccine. TCRdb's table, derived via immunoSEQ multiplex PCR, lists solely in-frame clones and lacks some. Here the sample spans fewer than 180,000 clones, around 90% being singletons. The material sequenced was peripheral blood, taken 28 days after the second AZD1222 dose. Receptors originate from an adult who received the AZD1222 COVID-19 vaccine.

This chain connects TRBV7-2 to TRBJ1-1; tentative D call: TRBD1 (5 bases). Germline V gene data show CDR1 as SGHTA and CDR2 as FQGNSA. V was shortened by 1 base and J by 0 bases, with 12 bases between the two germline ends. The CDR3 covers 16 residues. The CDR3 DNA reads TGTGCCAGCAGCTTAGAGCGGGACGTGATGAACACTGAAGCTTTCTTT. Its translation is CASSLERDVMNTEAFF. The full variable domain, rest sourced from reference TRBV7-2 and TRBJ1-1, is GAGVSQSPSNKVTEKGKDVELRCDPISGHTALYWYRQSLGQGLEFLIYFQGNSAPDKSGLPSDRFSAERTGGSVSTLTIQRTQQEDSAVYLCASSLERDVMNTEAFFGQGTRLTVV.

The V gene is TRBV19, the J gene TRBJ2-7; no firm D call. With 1 base removed from V and 7 bases from J, the gap between germline ends came to 14 bases. CDR1 and CDR2 from the germline V gene are LNHDA and SQIVND (reference sequence). CDR3 length: 14 residues. DNA of the CDR3: TGTGCCAGTAGTATAGGACTGACCCTTACGGAGCAGTACTTC. This codes for CASSIGLTLTEQYF.

This chain links TRBV6-5 with TRBJ1-1, with D perhaps matching TRBD1 (5 bases). The V gene's germline CDR1 is MNHEY and CDR2 SVGAGI. Trimming left V 0 bases short and J 5 bases short, with 13 bases between. The CDR3 is made up of 15 amino acids. The CDR3 spells CASSYSNRGGTEAFF. DNA for the CDR3: TGTGCCAGCAGTTACTCGAACCGGGGCGGGACTGAAGCTTTCTTT.

V and J are TRBV4-1 and TRBJ1-1; 7 bases align to TRBD1. V lost 0 bases, J lost 6 bases, and 4 bases stayed unmatched. Germline values: CDR1 MGHRA, CDR2 YSYEKL. The CDR3 spans 14 residues. DNA for the CDR3: TGCGCCAGCAGCCAAGACAGGGGGGATTCTGAAGCTTTCTTT. Translation: CASSQDRGDSEAFF.

The V gene is TRBV28, the J gene TRBJ2-2; D unresolved. V shed 6 bases and J shed 1 base, with 6 bases lying between them. This CDR3 comprises 13 residues. Germline loops: CDR1 MDHEN, CDR2 SYDVKM. In DNA form, the CDR3 reads TGTGCCAGCAGATTCAGGAACACCGGGGAGCTGTTTTTT. Residues: CASRFRNTGELFF.

J is TRBJ1-2 and V is TRBV7-2; D is undetermined. The CDR3 has 15 residues. Trimming stripped 1 base from V and 4 bases from J, with 13 bases between. Germline CDR1 SGHTA, CDR2 FQGNSA. The CDR3 reads CASSLVAMGAYGYTF. The DNA of the CDR3 is TGTGCCAGCAGCTTAGTAGCAATGGGAGCCTATGGCTACACCTTC.

The V call is TRBV6-5, the J call TRBJ2-7; 11 bases align to TRBD2. This CDR3 has 14 residues. From germline, CDR1 is MNHEY and CDR2 SVGAGI. The J segment lost 4 bases and the V segment lost 3 bases, leaving 2 bases of the junction unmatched. The CDR3 loop is CASSYTSGSYEQYF. The CDR3 region has the DNA TGTGCCAGCAGTTATACTAGCGGGAGTTACGAGCAGTACTTC.

The chain carries TRBV11-3 and TRBJ2-1; possibly TRBD1 for D (5 bases). CDR1 is SGHNT and CDR2 is YENEEA in the germline V gene. The ends were cut back, 5 bases at V and 0 bases at J, with 14 bases in the middle. The CDR3 has 16 amino acids. CDR3 residues: CASSEGAPSSYNEQFF. In DNA, the CDR3 is TGTGCCAGCAGCGAAGGGGCCCCCAGCTCCTACAATGAGCAGTTCTTC.

This chain uses TRBV7-2 with TRBJ1-1, with TRBD1 matching over 7 bases. The germline V gene has CDR1 SGHTA and CDR2 FQGNSA. The CDR3 loop spans 14 amino acids. The V segment lost 6 bases and the J segment 7 bases; nucleotides outside the gene matches: 11. The CDR3 here is CASRPSGGMGEAFF. CDR3 coding DNA: TGTGCCAGCAGGCCGTCAGGGGGGATGGGTGAAGCTTTCTTT.

Only one count was recorded for this clone. The chain recombines TRBV19 with TRBJ1-4, with 8 nucleotides matching TRBD1. Losses at the gene ends were 3 bases for V and 2 bases for J; bases not matched to a gene: 5. Germline assignment: CDR1 LNHDA and CDR2 SQIVND (reference sequence). CDR3 length equals 16 residues. CDR3 DNA sequence: TGTGCCAGTAGTATGGCCAGGGGGCCTACTAATGAAAAACTGTTTTTT. It specifies CASSMARGPTNEKLFF.

The rearrangement uses TRBV10-1 and TRBJ2-1; D is perhaps TRBD1 (6 bases). Germline values: CDR1 WNHNN, CDR2 SYGVQD (reference sequence). V was pared by 1 base and J by 10 bases, with 17 bases between. The CDR3 is 15 amino acids. CDR3 sequence (DNA): TGCGCCAGCAGTGAGTGGGTAGGATCCGGGACAGAGCAGTTCTTC. Its protein is CASSEWVGSGTEQFF.

This clone has a single count. The V gene is TRBV28, the J gene TRBJ2-2, with D perhaps matching TRBD2 (5 bases). The ends were cut back, 3 bases at V and 7 bases at J, with 12 bases in the middle. CDR3 length: 14 residues. Germline-derived CDR1 and CDR2 are MDHEN and SYDVKM. CDR3 region: CASSFSYGDGELFF. CDR3 bases: TGTGCCAGCAGTTTTTCTTACGGGGACGGGGAGCTGTTTTTT.

V and J are TRBV21-1 and TRBJ1-1; the table's D gene call, TRBD1, was not cross checked with the DNA. TRBV21-1 is noted as a pseudogene. The CDR3 covers 17 residues. CDR3 residues: CASSSRDRGRNNTEAFF. CDR3 nucleotides: TGTGCCAGCAGCAGCCGGGACAGGGGGCGTAATAACACTGAAGCTTTCTTT.

The chain uses TRBV30 and TRBJ1-5; D is perhaps TRBD1 (6 bases). Trimming shortened V by 3 bases and J by 5 bases, and 17 bases separated the two germline ends. From germline, CDR1 is GTSNPN and CDR2 SVGIG (reference sequence). The CDR3 runs 15 residues. CDR3 amino acids: CAWRTGSSSDQPQHF. Here the CDR3 DNA reads TGTGCCTGGAGAACAGGGTCTTCATCCGATCAGCCCCAGCATTTT.

V and J are TRBV27 and TRBJ2-1, with 11 positions matching TRBD2. J lost 4 bases, V lost 5 bases, and 7 bases had no gene match. CDR3 length equals 16 residues. From germline, CDR1 is MNHEY and CDR2 SMNVEV (reference sequence). Here the CDR3 DNA reads TGTGCCAGCAGTCGGACTAGCGGGCACGAATACAATGAGCAGTTCTTC. Encoded protein: CASSRTSGHEYNEQFF.

The V and J genes are TRBV7-9 and TRBJ1-3; D is ambiguous. Trimming removed 0 bases from V and 0 bases from J, with 9 bases in between. This CDR3 spans 16 amino acids. Germline V gene data show CDR1 as SEHNR and CDR2 as FQNEAQ (reference sequence). The CDR3 nucleotides read TGTGCCAGCAGCTTAGCGCGTCGGGTCTCTGGAAACACCATATATTTT. Translation gives CASSLARRVSGNTIYF.

V gene TRBV18 combines with J gene TRBJ1-4; 10 bases are a match to TRBD1. Germline V gives CDR1 KGHSH, CDR2 LQKENI. The V segment lost 8 bases and the J segment 0 bases; nucleotides outside the gene matches: 6. CDR3 length equals 16 residues. This CDR3 reads CASTSGQGATNEKLFF. CDR3 nucleotide sequence: TGTGCCAGCACTTCCGGACAGGGGGCAACTAATGAAAAACTGTTTTTT.

The chain recombines TRBV18 with TRBJ2-7, with 9 bases fitting TRBD1. In germline, CDR1 is KGHSH, CDR2 LQKENI. Losses at the gene ends were 4 bases for V and 1 base for J; bases not matched to a gene: 5. There are 15 residues in the CDR3. In DNA, the CDR3 is TGTGCCAGCTCACAACCGGGACAGGGATCCTACGAGCAGTACTTC. It translates to CASSQPGQGSYEQYF.

The gene calls are TRBV24-1 and TRBJ2-3, with D unresolved. The ends were cut back, 8 bases at V and 1 base at J, with 9 bases in the middle. The CDR3 runs 13 residues. Germline lookup yields CDR1 KGHDR and CDR2 SFDVKD. The CDR3 region has the DNA TGTGCCACCACTCGTTCGGGCACAGATACGCAGTATTTT. Its translation is CATTRSGTDTQYF.